The rows below give T cell receptor beta chains drawn from one sample of a study of blood T cell repertoires in COVID-19. Profiled with immunoSEQ multiplex PCR; TCRdb holds only in-frame clones, not every one. The table lists around 100,000 clones, around 80% of them singletons, with about a quarter in the top ten. Material: peripheral blood. These receptors all come from a human donor in a cohort sampled during active COVID-19. CDR3s include the opening cysteine and the closing phenylalanine or tryptophan. The D gene is left open where the match is weak. Expanded clones are given a class, and other clones once, few, many or no size at all.

>TRBD1|TRBV5-1|TRBJ1-1|-
CASSLAGQLNTEAFF
TGCGCCAGCAGCTTGGCGGGACAGTTGAACACTGAAGCTTTCTTT
>TRBD1|TRBV7-3|TRBJ2-7|-
CASSTGATYEQYF
TGTGCCAGCAGCACAGGGGCTACCTACGAGCAGTACTTC
>-|TRBV9|TRBJ2-3|-
CASSVQGTGADTQYF
TGTGCCAGCAGCGTCCAGGGAACGGGGGCAGATACGCAGTATTTT
>TRBD1|TRBV7-8|TRBJ2-5|once
CASSRGGLGTQETQYF
TGTGCCAGCAGCCGAGGGGGCTTGGGGACACAAGAGACCCAGTACTTC
>-|TRBV5-1|TRBJ2-1|-
CASSQGKASSYNEQFF
TGCGCCAGCAGCCAGGGAAAGGCGAGCTCCTACAATGAGCAGTTCTTC
>-|TRBV27|TRBJ2-5|-
CASSGAGAQQYF
TGTGCCAGCAGTGGGGCGGGGGCGCAGCAGTACTTC
>-|TRBV19|TRBJ1-2|-
CASSHRTASNYGYTF
TGTGCCAGTAGTCACAGGACAGCGTCTAACTATGGCTACACCTTC
>-|TRBV5-1|TRBJ1-4|-
CASSTDSTNEKLFF
TGCGCCAGCAGCACGGACAGTACTAATGAAAAACTGTTTTTT
>-|TRBV15|TRBJ2-7|-
CATSRARFEQYF
TGTGCCACCAGCAGAGCTCGGTTCGAGCAGTACTTC
>-|TRBV28|TRBJ2-7|-
CASRHPRGIYEQYF
TGTGCCAGCAGGCACCCCCGGGGGATCTACGAGCAGTACTTC
>TRBD2|TRBV19|TRBJ2-1|-
CASSKLAGGRNEQFF
TGTGCCAGTAGTAAACTAGCGGGAGGAAGAAATGAGCAGTTCTTC
>TRBD2|TRBV7-2|TRBJ2-5|-
CASTRPGLAEETQYF
TGTGCCAGCACCCGACCGGGACTAGCGGAAGAGACCCAGTACTTC
>TRBD2|TRBV5-1|TRBJ2-5|-
CASSYDGTSGNQYF
TGCGCCAGCAGCTACGACGGGACTAGCGGGAACCAGTACTTC
>TRBD1|TRBV6-5|TRBJ2-7|-
CATSGGTYEQYF
TGTGCCACATCAGGGGGTACCTACGAGCAGTACTTC
>TRBD1|TRBV5-4|TRBJ1-2|-
CASSFNTGGGAPYGYTF
TGTGCCAGCAGCTTCAACACAGGGGGCGGGGCCCCCTATGGCTACACCTTC
>TRBD2|TRBV18|TRBJ2-7|once
CASSPGLADEQYF
TGTGCCAGCTCACCCGGACTAGCCGACGAGCAGTACTTC
>TRBD1|TRBV7-7|TRBJ2-3|-
CASSTQGADTQYF
TGTGCTAGCAGCACCCAGGGGGCAGATACGCAGTATTTT
>TRBD1|TRBV12-3/TRBV12-4|TRBJ1-1|-
CASRGQTEAFF
TGTGCCAGCAGGGGACAGACTGAAGCTTTCTTT